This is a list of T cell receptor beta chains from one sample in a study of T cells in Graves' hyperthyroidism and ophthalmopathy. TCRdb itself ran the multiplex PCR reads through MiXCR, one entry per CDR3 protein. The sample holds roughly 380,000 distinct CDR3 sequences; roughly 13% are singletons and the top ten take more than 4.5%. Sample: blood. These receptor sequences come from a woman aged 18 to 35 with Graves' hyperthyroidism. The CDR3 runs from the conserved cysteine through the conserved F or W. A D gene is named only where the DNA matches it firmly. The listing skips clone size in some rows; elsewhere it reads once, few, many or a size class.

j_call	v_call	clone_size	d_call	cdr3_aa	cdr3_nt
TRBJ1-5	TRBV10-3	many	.	CAISDAGGNQPQHF	TGTGCCATCAGTGATGCGGGGGGAAATCAGCCCCAGCATTTT
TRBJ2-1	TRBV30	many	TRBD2	CAWSLSSGYNEQFF	TGTGCCTGGAGTTTGTCTAGCGGCTACAATGAGCAGTTCTTC
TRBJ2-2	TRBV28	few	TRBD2	CASSFSGSGGTGELFF	TGTGCCAGCAGTTTTTCGGGCTCGGGGGGCACCGGGGAGCTGTTTTTT
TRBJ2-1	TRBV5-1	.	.	CASSLVPDNNEQFF	TGCGCCAGCAGCTTGGTGCCTGACAACAATGAGCAGTTCTTC
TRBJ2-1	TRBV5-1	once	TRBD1	CASSLEDRVYNEQFF	TGCGCCAGCAGCTTGGAGGACAGGGTCTACAATGAGCAGTTCTTC
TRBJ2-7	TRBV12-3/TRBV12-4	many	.	CASRKDSGVYEQYF	TGTGCCAGCAGAAAGGACTCTGGAGTCTACGAGCAGTACTTC
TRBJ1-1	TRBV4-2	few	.	CASSLLQGNGLLTEAFF	TGTGCCAGCAGCCTCCTTCAGGGTAATGGATTGTTGACTGAAGCTTTCTTT
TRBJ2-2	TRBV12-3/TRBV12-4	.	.	CASIKQGGGELFF	TGTGCCAGCATCAAACAGGGTGGCGGGGAGCTGTTTTTT
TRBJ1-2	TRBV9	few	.	CASSGNPDSVGGYTF	TGTGCCAGCAGCGGAAATCCGGACAGTGTTGGTGGCTACACCTTC
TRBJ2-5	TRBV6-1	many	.	CASSTTGTHRGETQYF	TGTGCCAGCAGCACTACCGGGACACATCGGGGAGAGACCCAGTACTTC
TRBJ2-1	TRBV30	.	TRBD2	CAWSAVDIETRTSVYNEQFF	TGTGCCTGGAGCGCCGTCGATATCGAGACCCGGACTAGCGTATACAATGAGCAGTTCTTC
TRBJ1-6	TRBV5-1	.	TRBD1	CASSTGGTGNNSPLHF	TGCGCCAGCAGCACCGGCGGGACAGGAAATAATTCACCCCTCCACTTT
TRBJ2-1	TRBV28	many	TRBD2	CASSTDWRERVEQFF	TGTGCCAGCAGTACAGACTGGCGGGAGAGGGTTGAGCAGTTCTTC
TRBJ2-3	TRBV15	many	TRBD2	CATSIAGRSTDTQYF	TGTGCCACCAGTATAGCGGGCCGGAGCACAGATACGCAGTATTTT
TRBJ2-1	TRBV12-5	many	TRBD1	CASGLDGDRGPNEQFF	TGTGCTAGTGGTTTGGACGGGGACAGGGGCCCTAATGAGCAGTTCTTC
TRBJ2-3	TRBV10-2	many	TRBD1	CASSESKTGEDTQYF	TGCGCCAGCAGTGAGTCGAAGACAGGGGAGGATACGCAGTATTTT
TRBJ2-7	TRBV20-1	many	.	CSAQDPAYEQYF	TGCAGTGCCCAAGATCCCGCCTACGAGCAGTACTTC
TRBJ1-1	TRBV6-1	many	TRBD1	CASSEVGQGVGFF	TGTGCCAGCAGTGAAGTTGGACAGGGCGTTGGTTTCTTT
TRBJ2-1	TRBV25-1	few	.	CASSAGLSYNEQFF	TGTGCCAGCAGTGCAGGGCTCTCCTACAATGAGCAGTTCTTC
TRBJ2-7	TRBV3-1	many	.	CASSQSPNPLQREQYF	TGTGCCAGCAGCCAAAGCCCCAACCCACTACAGAGGGAGCAGTACTTC
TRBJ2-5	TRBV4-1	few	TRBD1	CASSQDSRGKVETQYF	TGCGCCAGCAGCCAAGATTCCAGGGGGAAGGTCGAGACCCAGTACTTC
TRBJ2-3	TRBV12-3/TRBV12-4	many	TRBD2	CASSLGSASGRDTQYF	TGTGCCAGCAGTTTGGGATCGGCGAGCGGGAGAGATACGCAGTATTTT
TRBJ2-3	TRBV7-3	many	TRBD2	CASALAGAPDTQYF	TGTGCCAGCGCACTAGCGGGAGCCCCAGATACGCAGTATTTT
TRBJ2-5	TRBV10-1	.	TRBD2	CASSEGLAGVVAETQYF	TGCGCCAGCAGTGAAGGACTAGCGGGAGTAGTAGCAGAGACCCAGTACTTC
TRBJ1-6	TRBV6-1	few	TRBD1	CASSYVSGGQNSPLHF	TGTGCCAGCAGTTATGTTTCAGGGGGGCAGAATTCACCCCTCCACTTT
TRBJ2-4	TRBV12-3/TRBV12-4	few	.	CASRGGQGGSKNIQYF	TGTGCCAGTCGGGGTGGGCAGGGGGGGTCCAAAAACATTCAGTACTTC
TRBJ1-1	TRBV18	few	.	CASSPSGEGAEAFF	TGTGCCAGCTCACCATCGGGGGAGGGCGCTGAAGCTTTCTTT
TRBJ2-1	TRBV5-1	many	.	CASSLRDSIHNEQFF	TGCGCCAGCAGCTTGAGAGACAGTATCCACAATGAGCAGTTCTTC
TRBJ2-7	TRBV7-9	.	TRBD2	CASSDSGRWSYEQYF	TGTGCCAGCAGCGATAGCGGGAGATGGTCCTACGAGCAGTACTTC
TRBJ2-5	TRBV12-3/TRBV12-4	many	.	CASTASGTPGQETQYF	TGTGCCAGCACCGCCTCCGGGACTCCAGGACAAGAGACCCAGTACTTC
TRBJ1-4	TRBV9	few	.	CASSVGDIPTNEKLFF	TGTGCCAGCAGCGTAGGGGATATACCAACTAATGAAAAACTGTTTTTT
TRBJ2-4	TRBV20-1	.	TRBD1	CSARDPWTGGAKNIQYF	TGCAGTGCTAGAGATCCCTGGACAGGGGGAGCCAAAAACATTCAGTACTTC
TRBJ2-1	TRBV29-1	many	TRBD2	CSVGRMISGPEQFF	TGCAGCGTAGGGAGAATGATTAGCGGGCCCGAGCAGTTCTTC
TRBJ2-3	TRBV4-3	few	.	CASSQGEGATDTQYF	TGCGCCAGCAGCCAAGGGGAGGGGGCCACAGATACGCAGTATTTT
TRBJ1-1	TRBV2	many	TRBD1	CARQKTGYTEAFF	TGTGCCAGACAGAAGACAGGGTACACTGAAGCTTTCTTT
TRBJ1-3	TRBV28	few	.	CASSYGSTGNTIYF	TGTGCCAGCAGTTACGGATCAACTGGAAACACCATATATTTT
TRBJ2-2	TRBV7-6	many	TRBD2	CASSLRGTSTGELFF	TGTGCCAGCAGCCTCAGAGGGACTAGCACCGGGGAGCTGTTTTTT
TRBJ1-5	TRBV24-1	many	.	CATSAGDNQPQHF	TGTGCCACCAGTGCAGGGGACAATCAGCCCCAGCATTTT
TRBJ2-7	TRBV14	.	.	CASSPLGTIYEQYF	TGTGCCAGCAGCCCCCTCGGAACGATCTACGAGCAGTACTTC
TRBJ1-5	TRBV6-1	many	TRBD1	CASSEGDRADSNQPQHF	TGTGCCAGCAGTGAAGGGGACAGGGCTGATAGCAATCAGCCCCAGCATTTT
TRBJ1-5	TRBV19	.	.	CASSRTASSNQPQHF	TGTGCCAGTAGTAGGACGGCATCGAGCAATCAGCCCCAGCATTTT
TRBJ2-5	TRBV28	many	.	CASIQTNQETQYF	TGTGCCAGCATTCAGACCAACCAAGAGACCCAGTACTTC
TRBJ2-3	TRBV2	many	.	CASKMGTDTQYF	TGTGCCAGCAAGATGGGAACAGATACGCAGTATTTT
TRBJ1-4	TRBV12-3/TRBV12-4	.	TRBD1	CASSHRGLNEKLFF	TGTGCCAGCAGCCACAGGGGTCTTAATGAAAAACTGTTTTTT